Described below is a single T cell receptor (beta chain) sequence and its context. The sample originates from a study of T-cell reconstitution after alpha-beta-depleted transplantation in children. The ends were cut back, 6 bases at V and 5 bases at J, with 4 bases in the middle. The CDR3 is 10 amino acids. Germline V gene sequence: CDR1 SGHRS, CDR2 YFSETQ. Unique molecular identifiers were incorporated into the prepared TCRbeta library. A single record per CDR3 protein comes from TCRdb applying MiXCR to the PCR reads. This table has 800,000 to 1,000,000 distinct CDR3 sequences, roughly 29% appearing once.

The sequence came from a boy under two years old who had a stem cell transplant for SCID, so the T cells may come from the graft donor. The V gene is TRBV5-1, the J gene TRBJ2-3; D not certain. The sequencing here drew on PBMCs, mostly from graft donor cells, taken 360 days after TCRalphabeta/CD19-depleted stem cell transplant. CDR3 in amino acids: CASKGDTQYF. The CDR3 DNA reads as TGCGCCAGCAAGGGAGATACGCAGTATTTT.